A single sample is the source of the 15 T cell receptor beta chains below, sequenced in a study of T cells in Graves' hyperthyroidism and ophthalmopathy. Amplified TCR beta CDR3 regions came from RNA transcripts. Using the HTBI primer set, a first-round RT-PCR was run on the TCR CDR3. One entry per CDR3 protein, called by TCRdb with MiXCR from the multiplex PCR reads. Of 500,000 to 650,000 distinct CDR3 sequences in the sample, 46% were seen once. The sequenced material came from peripheral blood or thyroid tissue (not recorded which). These receptors were taken from an adult woman with Graves' disease, either hyperthyroidism or ophthalmopathy (not recorded which).

Ten or more counts support this clonotype. The chain joins TRBV9 to TRBJ2-5; a weak D match, TRBD1 (6 bases). CDR1 and CDR2 from the germline V gene are SGDLS and YYNGEE. The CDR3 loop spans 13 amino acids. V was shortened by 4 bases and J by 4 bases, with 11 bases between the two germline ends. The CDR3 here is CASSKDRLETQYF. The CDR3 region has the DNA TGTGCCAGCAGCAAAGACAGGCTAGAGACCCAGTACTTC.

This clonotype showed up many times. The chain is built from TRBV7-9 and TRBJ2-2; 9 bases are shared with TRBD2. Germline CDR1 and CDR2: SEHNR and FQNEAQ (reference sequence). The CDR3 is made up of 16 amino acids. The J segment lost 0 bases and the V segment lost 3 bases, leaving 2 bases of the junction unmatched. CDR3 region: CASSLGLAPNTGELFF. In nucleotides, the CDR3 is TGTGCCAGCAGCTTGGGACTAGCACCGAACACCGGGGAGCTGTTTTTT.

The genes are TRBV29-1 and TRBJ1-1; tentatively, D is TRBD1 (5 bases). The CDR3 consists of 12 residues. Germline V CDR1 and CDR2: SQVTM, ANQGSEA. V gave up 3 bases and J gave up 11 bases, with 16 bases separating them. The CDR3 DNA is TGCAGCGTTGAGCGGGGGGTGAGGATTGCTTTCTTT. Its protein is CSVERGVRIAFF.

This clonotype was seen many times. CDR3 amino acids: CAISEGGGNYGYTF. CDR3 nucleotide sequence: TGTGCCATCAGTGAGGGCGGTGGAAACTATGGCTACACCTTC. This sequence joins TRBV10-3 and TRBJ1-2; no definite D call. The germline V gene has CDR1 ENHRY and CDR2 SYGVKD. The CDR3 spans 14 residues. Trimming shortened V by 2 bases and J by 2 bases, and 9 bases separated the two germline ends.

V usage is TRBV7-2 and J usage is TRBJ1-4; D is perhaps TRBD1 (6 bases). The ends were cut back, 5 bases at V and 7 bases at J, with 11 bases in the middle. This CDR3 spans 13 amino acids. Germline-derived CDR1 and CDR2 are SGHTA and FQGNSA. As DNA, the CDR3 is TGTGCCAGCAGCCTGCCAGGGGTTGAAAAACTGTTTTTT. This codes for CASSLPGVEKLFF.

This chain connects TRBV10-3 to TRBJ1-3, with D maybe TRBD1 (5 bases). In germline, CDR1 is ENHRY, CDR2 SYGVKD. This CDR3 spans 13 amino acids. V was trimmed by 7 bases and J by 4 bases, leaving 11 bases between them. CDR3 bases: TGTGCCATCACGCAGGGTGCGGGAAACACCATATATTTT. It translates to CAITQGAGNTIYF.

This clonotype was seen at least ten times. The CDR3: CASSNTGGETQYF. CDR3 coding DNA: TGTGCCAGCAGCAATACAGGGGGAGAGACCCAGTACTTC. The gene calls are TRBV12-3 or TRBV12-4 and TRBJ2-5, with 8 positions matching TRBD1. The CDR3 runs to 13 residues. V shed 6 bases, J shed 4 bases, and the junction held 4 bases outside the gene matches.

This clonotype has just a few counts. The rearrangement uses TRBV6-2 or TRBV6-3 and TRBJ2-2; D not resolved. The CDR3 runs 13 residues. The ends were cut back, 4 bases at V and 7 bases at J, with 10 bases in the middle. Per the germline V gene, CDR1 is MNHEY and CDR2 is SVGEGT. CDR3 nucleotide sequence: TGTGCCAGCAGTTCTCCCGAACGCGGGGAGCTGTTTTTT. It is translated as CASSSPERGELFF.

With regard to this clonotype: The junction departs from the called germline gene at one end, perhaps through a read error. CDR3 amino acids: CSAGDKETEAFF. CDR3 bases: TGCAGTGCTGGAGATAAGGAAACTGAAGCCTTCTTT. The chain is built from TRBV20-1 and TRBJ1-1; D call uncertain. The CDR3 extends over 12 amino acids. Germline CDR1 is DFQATT and CDR2 is SNEGSKA (reference sequence).

This clonotype was seen more than once but under ten times. The chain has TRBV6-6 and TRBJ2-7; D is unclear. Trimming cost V 2 bases and J 2 bases, with 10 bases left between them. The CDR3 spans 14 residues. Per germline, CDR1 MNHNY and CDR2 SVGAGI (reference sequence). The CDR3 nucleotides are TGTGCCAGCAGTTACAGGGCAACCACCTACGAGCAGTACTTC. Translating gives CASSYRATTYEQYF.

In its sample, this clonotype was seen many times. The J gene is TRBJ2-3, the V gene TRBV2; 7 nucleotides align to TRBD1. CDR3 size: 15 residues. The germline V gene encodes CDR1 SNHLY and CDR2 FYNNEI. Trimming cost V 4 bases and J 1 base; bases outside gene matches: 5. The CDR3 DNA is TGTGCCAGCAGTGGACAGGGATTGGGCACAGATACGCAGTATTTT. Amino acid sequence: CASSGQGLGTDTQYF.

The chain employs TRBV2 and TRBJ2-7; D perhaps matches TRBD1 (5 bases). The V gene's germline CDR1 is SNHLY and CDR2 FYNNEI. The ends were cut back, 2 bases at V and 3 bases at J, with 8 bases in the middle. This CDR3 region has 13 residues. CDR3 amino acids: CASSEQGDYEQYF. For the CDR3, the DNA is TGTGCCAGCAGTGAACAAGGGGACTACGAGCAGTACTTC. The variable domain in full, completed from reference TRBV2 and TRBJ2-7, reads EPEVTQTPSHQVTQMGQEVILRCVPISNHLYFYWYRQILGQKVEFLVSFYNNEISEKSEIFDDQFSVERPDGSNFTLKIRSTKLEDSAMYFCASSEQGDYEQYFGPGTRLTVT.

This clonotype was counted at least ten times. The chain carries TRBV7-3 and TRBJ2-2, with D unclear. The V gene's germline CDR1 is SGHTA and CDR2 FQGTGA. Trimming pared 5 bases from V and 6 bases from J, leaving 10 bases between. This CDR3 comprises 13 residues. CDR3 DNA sequence: TGTGCCAGCAGCGCCTCTAGAGCCGGGGAGCTGTTTTTT. Translation gives CASSASRAGELFF.

The genes are TRBV7-3 and TRBJ2-5; 9 bases are a match to TRBD1. Germline V gene lookup returns CDR1 SGHTA and CDR2 FQGTGA. The CDR3 consists of 14 residues. V lost 5 bases to trimming and J lost 1 base; unmatched junction nucleotides: 2. The CDR3 sequence is CASSQGQGQETQYF. The CDR3 coding sequence is TGTGCCAGCAGCCAGGGACAGGGCCAAGAGACCCAGTACTTC.

As to this clonotype: Since the CDR3 does not end with the conserved phenylalanine or tryptophan, this likely comes from a read error. The rearrangement links TRBV5-4 to TRBJ2-5, with D unresolved. Germline values: CDR1 SGHNT, CDR2 YYREEE (reference sequence). This CDR3 is 12 amino acids long. V lost 5 bases and J 1 base, leaving 6 bases between the germline ends. Written as DNA, the CDR3 is TGTGCCAGCAGTGCTAGCCAAGAGACCCAGTACCTC. Translating gives CASSASQETQYL.